Presented here are 7 T cell receptor beta chains from one specimen sequenced in a study of T-cell memory formation after mild COVID-19. TCRdb used MiXCR to reprocess the 5' RACE reads, holding one entry per CDR3 protein. This table holds 140,000 to 150,000 distinct CDR3 sequences, roughly a fifth found once. Sequencing was done on a sample of PBMCs or a T cell subset sorted from them (not recorded which). Receptor source: an adult woman who had mild COVID-19 (a few samples of this study predate the infection). Cell type and time point are not known.

The CDR3 loop reads CASSQGLLGPNTGELFF. The CDR3 region has the DNA TGCGCCAGCAGCCAAGGGCTCCTCGGCCCGAACACCGGGGAGCTGTTTTTT. This chain uses TRBV4-1 with TRBJ2-2; unclear D gene. CDR3 length: 17 amino acids. Looked up from germline, CDR1 is MGHRA and CDR2 is YSYEKL. The V end was cut by 1 base, the J end by 0 bases, with 12 bases between.

The rearrangement uses TRBV5-1 and TRBJ2-6; 7 nucleotides match TRBD2. From germline, CDR1 is SGHRS and CDR2 YFSETQ. The CDR3 has 17 residues. J was trimmed by 1 base and V by 0 bases; bases with no gene match: 4. CDR3 nucleotides: TGCGCCAGCAGCTTGGTCGCTAGCGGTTCTGGGGCCAACGTCCTGACTTTC. Translating gives CASSLVASGSGANVLTF.

The J gene is TRBJ2-3, the V gene TRBV10-2; 7 positions match TRBD2. Per the germline V gene, CDR1 is WSHSY and CDR2 is SAAADI. CDR3 size: 16 residues. The J segment lost 6 bases and the V segment lost 6 bases, leaving 15 bases of the junction unmatched. CDR3 in amino acids: CASRPAVAGEADTQYF. As DNA, the CDR3 is TGCGCCAGCAGGCCAGCTGTAGCGGGCGAGGCGGATACGCAGTATTTT.

The chain links TRBV7-6 to TRBJ2-5, with 9 bases fitting TRBD1. This CDR3 has 13 amino acids. CDR1 SGHVS and CDR2 FNYEAQ come from the germline V gene. Trimming cost V 4 bases and J 5 bases; bases outside gene matches: 2. This chain's CDR3 is CASSWGQGETQYF. DNA of the CDR3: TGTGCCAGCAGCTGGGGACAGGGCGAGACCCAGTACTTC.

This clonotype was counted a few times. V and J are TRBV28 and TRBJ2-7; D may be TRBD1 (6 bases). There are 14 residues in the CDR3. V lost 9 bases and J 2 bases, leaving 17 bases between the germline ends. Germline-derived CDR1 and CDR2 are MDHEN and SYDVKM. CDR3 bases: TGTGCCAGTAGAGCCACAGGGATTACCTACGAGCAGTACTTC. It translates to CASRATGITYEQYF. The complete variable domain, with remaining parts taken from reference TRBV28 and TRBJ2-7, reads DVKVTQSSRYLVKRTGEKVFLECVQDMDHENMFWYRQDPGLGLRLIYFSYDVKMKEKGDIPEGYSVSREKKERFSLILESASTNQTSMYLCASRATGITYEQYFGPGTRLTVT.

The J gene is TRBJ1-1, the V gene TRBV20-1; D remains ambiguous. The CDR3 extends over 9 amino acids. Between the trimmed V and J ends, which lost 2 bases and 8 bases, there was a span of 3 bases. CDR1 is DFQATT and CDR2 is SNEGSKA in the germline V gene (reference sequence). The CDR3 bases are TGCAGTGCTAGACAAGAAGCTTTCTTT. Protein: CSARQEAFF.

This chain connects TRBV6-1 to TRBJ1-4; D call uncertain. The CDR3 covers 14 residues. The germline V gene encodes CDR1 MNHNS and CDR2 SASEGT. V lost 7 bases and J 4 bases, leaving 13 bases between the germline ends. CDR3 DNA sequence: TGTGCCAGCAACAGAGTGGGGATTAATGAAAAACTGTTTTTT. This encodes CASNRVGINEKLFF.